The next 21 T cell receptor beta chains were all read from a single sample in a study of T cell responses to AZD1222 COVID-19 vaccine. Data came from immunoSEQ multiplex PCR; TCRdb stores just in-frame clones and leaves some out. The sample lists tens of thousands of clones, 92% seen once, with roughly 4.8% in the top ten. Sequencing used peripheral blood, obtained 28 days after the second AZD1222 dose. Receptor source: an adult who received the AZD1222 COVID-19 vaccine.

This sequence joins TRBV9 and TRBJ2-7, with 8 bases fitting TRBD2. In germline, CDR1 is SGDLS, CDR2 YYNGEE. Trimming at V came to 3 bases and at J to 1 base, leaving 12 bases not matched to a gene. This CDR3 comprises 17 residues. CDR3 residues: CASSGTPGLGRSYEQYF. The CDR3 nucleotides are TGTGCCAGCAGCGGTACTCCGGGACTAGGTAGGTCCTACGAGCAGTACTTC. The whole variable domain, remainder taken from reference TRBV9 and TRBJ2-7, is DSGVTQTPKHLITATGQRVTLRCSPRSGDLSVYWYQQSLDQGLQFLIQYYNGEERAKGNILERFSAQQFPDLHSELNLSSLELGDSALYFCASSGTPGLGRSYEQYFGPGTRLTVT.

With respect to this clone: In this CDR3 the conserved last residue, phenylalanine or tryptophan, is missing, so a read error is likely. No DNA is shown, since the ends of the CDR3 on it are uncertain; the CDR3 is the one TCRdb lists. V gene TRBV7-9 combines with J gene TRBJ1-1. The CDR3 sequence runs 11 residues, both termini included. Per germline, CDR1 SEHNR and CDR2 FQNEAQ (reference sequence). CDR3 amino acids: CASSFTNPRFS.

The V gene is TRBV10-2, the J gene TRBJ2-7; TRBD1 might be the D (6 bases). The CDR3 is 15 amino acids. V lost 7 bases and J 3 bases, leaving 19 bases between the germline ends. Germline V lookup: CDR1 WSHSY, CDR2 SAAADI. CDR3 amino acids: CASTLPGGRGYEQYF. The CDR3 coding sequence is TGCGCCAGCACTCTTCCCGGAGGCAGGGGCTACGAGCAGTACTTC.

This chain links TRBV18 with TRBJ2-5; D may be TRBD2 (5 bases). Trimming left V 8 bases short and J 5 bases short, with 12 bases between. The CDR3 loop spans 12 amino acids. Germline-derived CDR1 and CDR2 are KGHSH and LQKENI. The CDR3 is CASQETRETQYF. CDR3 DNA: TGTGCCAGCCAAGAAACTAGGGAGACCCAGTACTTC.

This rearrangement joins TRBV30 to TRBJ1-4, with TRBD1 identical over 8 bases. In germline, CDR1 is GTSNPN, CDR2 SVGIG (reference sequence). The CDR3 has 13 amino acids. V trimming: 8 bases; J trimming: 5 bases; junction bases outside the gene matches: 7. The CDR3 loop is CAGGQGPNEKLFF. CDR3 DNA sequence: TGTGCCGGCGGACAGGGACCGAATGAAAAACTGTTTTTT. The complete variable domain, with remaining parts taken from reference TRBV30 and TRBJ1-4, reads SQTIHQWPATLVQPVGSPLSLECTVEGTSNPNLYWYRQAAGRGLQLLFYSVGIGQISSEVPQNLSASRPQDRQFILSSKKLLLSDSGFYLCAGGQGPNEKLFFGSGTQLSVL.

For this clone: This sample also contains other DNA sequences that code for the same CDR3. V gene TRBV6-5 combines with J gene TRBJ1-4; no reliable D call. The V end was cut by 2 bases, the J end by 8 bases, with 6 bases between. The germline gives CDR1 MNHEY, CDR2 SVGAGI. The CDR3 runs 12 residues. The DNA of the CDR3 is TGTGCCAGCAGTTACGAGGGAGAAAAACTGTTTTTT. Translated, it gives CASSYEGEKLFF.

The rearrangement joins TRBV7-2 to TRBJ2-7; TRBD2 matches at 7 bases. Germline values: CDR1 SGHTA, CDR2 FQGNSA. Trimming took 0 bases from V and 4 from J; bases not matched to a gene: 6. This CDR3 is 15 amino acids long. The CDR3 loop is CASSLAVAGQYEQYF. The CDR3 region has the DNA TGTGCCAGCAGCTTAGCGGTAGCGGGCCAATACGAGCAGTACTTC.

This chain connects TRBV5-1 to TRBJ1-1, with D unclear. V lost 3 bases to trimming and J lost 0 bases, with 6 bases between them. Germline V gene lookup returns CDR1 SGHRS and CDR2 YFSETQ. The CDR3 runs 13 residues. CDR3 amino acids: CASSSQLNTEAFF. The CDR3, as DNA: TGCGCCAGCAGCTCGCAGTTGAACACTGAAGCTTTCTTT.

J is TRBJ2-1 and V is TRBV2, with a weak D call TRBD2 (5 bases). With 3 bases removed from V and 0 bases from J, the gap between germline ends came to 9 bases. The CDR3 covers 15 residues. Germline CDR1 is SNHLY and CDR2 is FYNNEI. CDR3 sequence: CASSEVGSSYNEQFF. The CDR3 coding sequence is TGTGCCAGCAGTGAGGTTGGGAGCTCCTACAATGAGCAGTTCTTC.

The chain is built from TRBV19 and TRBJ2-2; TRBD2 matches at 11 bases. CDR1 and CDR2 (germline): LNHDA, SQIVND (reference sequence). J lost 4 bases, V lost 6 bases, and 4 bases had no gene match. This CDR3 has 15 amino acids. CDR3 DNA sequence: TGTGCCAGTAGGACACTAGCGGGAGTCACCGGGGAGCTGTTTTTT. Its translation: CASRTLAGVTGELFF.

The chain recombines TRBV24-1 with TRBJ1-3; TRBD1 is a possible D gene (5 bases). Trimming stripped 2 bases from V and 0 bases from J, with 10 bases between. Germline V CDR1 and CDR2: KGHDR, SFDVKD. There are 16 residues in the CDR3. CDR3 nucleotides: TGTGCCACCAGTGATTCGGGACGGACCTCTGGAAACACCATATATTTT. As protein: CATSDSGRTSGNTIYF.

This clone was seen just once. This chain connects TRBV5-1 to TRBJ2-5; 8 bases are shared with TRBD2. V lost 0 bases to trimming and J lost 5 bases; unmatched junction nucleotides: 6. The V gene's germline CDR1 is SGHRS and CDR2 YFSETQ. There are 15 residues in the CDR3. CDR3 nucleotide sequence: TGCGCCAGCAGCTTGGCGGGAGGGCCAGGGGAGACCCAGTACTTC. Translated, it gives CASSLAGGPGETQYF.

This clone occurred once. The chain employs TRBV6-5 and TRBJ2-2; D gene uncertain. CDR1 and CDR2 from the germline V gene are MNHEY and SVGAGI. V dropped 2 bases and J dropped 6 bases, with 10 bases sitting between them. The CDR3 consists of 14 residues. The CDR3 sequence: CASSYVADPGELFF. In nucleotides, the CDR3 is TGTGCCAGCAGTTACGTTGCTGATCCCGGGGAGCTGTTTTTT.

The chain has TRBV7-9 and TRBJ1-3, with D possibly TRBD1 on 6 matching bases. The V and J ends lost 1 base and 1 base respectively, with 14 bases between them. The CDR3 runs to 17 residues. The V gene's germline CDR1 is SEHNR and CDR2 FQNEAQ (reference sequence). The CDR3 nucleotides read TGTGCCAGCAGCTTAGAGGTGGGGGCGAGGTCTGGAAACACCATATATTTT. Translated: CASSLEVGARSGNTIYF.

This clone has a count of ten or more. The chain couples TRBV18 to TRBJ1-6; 11 bases fit TRBD1. V was clipped by 3 bases and J by 10 bases; unmatched bases: 8. The CDR3 loop spans 16 amino acids. Per the germline V gene, CDR1 is KGHSH and CDR2 is LQKENI. DNA of the CDR3: TGTGCCAGCTCACCTGAGACGGGACAGGGGGGATCACCCCTCCACTTT. Protein: CASSPETGQGGSPLHF.

The rearrangement uses TRBV28 and TRBJ1-1; D is uncertain. The CDR3 sequence is 11 residues long. Between the trimmed V and J ends, which lost 7 bases and 13 bases, there was a span of 16 bases. CDR1 and CDR2 from the germline V gene are MDHEN and SYDVKM. Here the CDR3 reads CASTQTGGHFF. CDR3 coding DNA: TGTGCCAGCACCCAGACCGGCGGGCATTTCTTT.

The chain couples TRBV5-6 to TRBJ1-2; 9 positions agree with TRBD1. Trimming took 2 bases from V and 7 from J; bases not matched to a gene: 6. Germline CDR1 and CDR2: SGHDT and YYEEEE. The CDR3 covers 14 residues. The CDR3 here is CASSFWDRVTGYTF. The CDR3 DNA sequence: TGTGCCAGCAGCTTCTGGGACAGGGTTACTGGCTACACCTTC.

The chain employs TRBV10-3 and TRBJ2-1; unclear D gene. V was pared by 3 bases and J by 10 bases, with 10 bases between. CDR3 length equals 12 residues. Germline CDR1 is ENHRY and CDR2 is SYGVKD. The CDR3 spells CAISERRAEQFF. The CDR3 nucleotides are TGTGCCATCAGTGAACGTCGAGCGGAGCAGTTCTTC.

This sequence joins TRBV5-1 and TRBJ1-6; 7 nucleotides match TRBD1. Germline V lookup: CDR1 SGHRS, CDR2 YFSETQ. Trimming removed 0 bases from V and 7 bases from J; junction bases left unmatched: 4. This CDR3 comprises 15 residues. Here the CDR3 reads CASSLGQGGNSPLHF. DNA for the CDR3: TGCGCCAGCAGCTTGGGACAGGGAGGCAATTCACCCCTCCACTTT.

The chain links TRBV5-4 to TRBJ2-7; 9 bases match TRBD1. Germline V gives CDR1 SGHNT, CDR2 YYREEE (reference sequence). Trimming took 4 bases from V and 1 from J; bases not matched to a gene: 9. This CDR3 is built from 16 residues. CDR3 amino acids: CASSHRGPRESYEQYF. Here the CDR3 DNA reads TGTGCCAGCAGCCACAGGGGGCCCAGGGAGTCCTACGAGCAGTACTTC.

The chain joins TRBV7-2 to TRBJ2-1; D unresolved. The CDR3 runs to 15 residues. Germline CDR1 is SGHTA and CDR2 is FQGNSA. Trimming left V 7 bases short and J 8 bases short, with 21 bases between. CDR3 loop: CASTVSLSSSHEQFF. The CDR3 DNA follows: TGTGCCAGCACCGTTTCCTTGTCAAGCTCCCATGAGCAGTTCTTC.